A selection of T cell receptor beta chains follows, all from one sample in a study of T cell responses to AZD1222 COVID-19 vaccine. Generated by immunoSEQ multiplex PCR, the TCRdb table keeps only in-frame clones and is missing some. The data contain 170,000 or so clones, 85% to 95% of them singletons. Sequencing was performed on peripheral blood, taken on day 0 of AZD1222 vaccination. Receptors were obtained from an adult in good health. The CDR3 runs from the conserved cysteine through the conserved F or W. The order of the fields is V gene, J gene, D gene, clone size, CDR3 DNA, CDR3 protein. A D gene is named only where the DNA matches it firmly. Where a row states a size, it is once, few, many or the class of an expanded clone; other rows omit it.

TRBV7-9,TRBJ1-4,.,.,TGTGCCAGCAGCTTAAATCAGGGGCCCGCAACTAATGAAAAACTGTTTTTT,CASSLNQGPATNEKLFF
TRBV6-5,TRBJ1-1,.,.,TGTGCCAGCAGAGATCTCCTGAACACTGAAGCTTTCTTT,CASRDLLNTEAFF
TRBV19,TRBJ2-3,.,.,TGTGCCAGTAGTAATTACGGGACTAGCACAGATACGCAGTATTTT,CASSNYGTSTDTQYF
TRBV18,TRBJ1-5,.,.,TGTGCCAGCTCCCCAAATTTTAACCCTGATCAGCCCCAGCATTTT,CASSPNFNPDQPQHF
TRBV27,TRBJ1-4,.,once,TGTGCCAGCACCGCACACGGGGTTGGGGAAAAACTGTTTTTT,CASTAHGVGEKLFF
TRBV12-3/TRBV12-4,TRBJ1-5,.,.,TGTGCCAGCAGTTTTTCGGGGGTTGGCCAGCATTTT,CASSFSGVGQHF
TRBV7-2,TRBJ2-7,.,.,TGTGCCAGCAGCTTAGCGCCTGGTTCCGAGCAGTACTTC,CASSLAPGSEQYF
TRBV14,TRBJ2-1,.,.,TGTGCCAGCAGCCAACTCAAGGTAGGAGGGTACAATGAGCAGTTCTTC,CASSQLKVGGYNEQFF
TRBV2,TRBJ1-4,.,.,TGTGCCAGCAGTGTAATTGAAAAACTGTTTTTT,CASSVIEKLFF
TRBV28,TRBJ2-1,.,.,TGTGCCAGCAGTTTCGTCGGGACAACTAATGAGCAGTTCTTC,CASSFVGTTNEQFF
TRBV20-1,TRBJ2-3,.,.,TGCAGTGCTGGAGCAGTAGATACGCAGTATTTT,CSAGAVDTQYF
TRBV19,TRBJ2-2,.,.,TGTGCCAGTAGCTACAGGGTATCGAACACCGGGGAGCTGTTTTTT,CASSYRVSNTGELFF
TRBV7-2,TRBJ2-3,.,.,TGTGCCAGCAGCTCTATGGGCGGGGATAGCACAGATACGCAGTATTTT,CASSSMGGDSTDTQYF
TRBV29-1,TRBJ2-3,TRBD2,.,TGCAGCATACGACTAGCGGGGGGCACAGATACGCAGTATTTT,CSIRLAGGTDTQYF
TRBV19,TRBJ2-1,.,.,TGTGCCAGTAGTACTTGGACTAGGGGGTCGGGTGAGCAGTTCTTC,CASSTWTRGSGEQFF
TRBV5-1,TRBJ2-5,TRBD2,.,TGCGCCAGCAGCTTGGCCGGGGGACTAGCGGGGGAGCAAGAGACCCAGTACTTC,CASSLAGGLAGEQETQYF
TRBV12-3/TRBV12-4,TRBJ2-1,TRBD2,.,TGTGCCAGCAACTACGCTAGCGGCAATGAGCAGTTCTTC,CASNYASGNEQFF
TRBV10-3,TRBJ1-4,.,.,TGTGCCACCCGAGGCCAGGGGGAAAAACTGTTTTTT,CATRGQGEKLFF
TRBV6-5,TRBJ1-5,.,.,TGTGCCAGCAGGTTACAAGGAGATCAGCCCCAGCATTTT,CASRLQGDQPQHF
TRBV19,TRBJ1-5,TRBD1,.,TGTGCCAGTAGTATCCGGGACAGGGGTCAGCCCCAGCATTTT,CASSIRDRGQPQHF
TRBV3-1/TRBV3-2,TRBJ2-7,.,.,TGTGCCAGCAGCCAGTTTGTCTACGAGCAGTACTTC,CASSQFVYEQYF
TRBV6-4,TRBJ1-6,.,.,TGTGCCAGCAGTGAGAAGACAGTTAATTCACCCCTCCACTTT,CASSEKTVNSPLHF
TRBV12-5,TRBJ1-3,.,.,TGTGCTAGTGGCACGGTAGGAAACACCATATATTTT,CASGTVGNTIYF
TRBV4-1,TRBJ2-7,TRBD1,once,TGCGCCAGCAGCCAAGAGGGGACAGTCTTTTGGTACGAGCAGTACTTC,CASSQEGTVFWYEQYF
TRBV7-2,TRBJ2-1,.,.,TGTGCCAGCTGTCAGGACCCTTACAATGAGCAGTTCTTC,CASCQDPYNEQFF
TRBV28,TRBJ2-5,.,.,TGTGCCAGCAGTTCCCGGCGGGACAGTCAAGAGACCCAGTACTTC,CASSSRRDSQETQYF
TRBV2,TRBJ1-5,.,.,TGTGCCAGCAGTGTGGAGAGGGGAAATCAGCCCCAGCATTTT,CASSVERGNQPQHF
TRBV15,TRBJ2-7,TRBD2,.,TGTGCCACCAGCAGATATGGGACTAGCCGAACCTACGAGCAGTACTTC,CATSRYGTSRTYEQYF
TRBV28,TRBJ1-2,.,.,TGTGCCAGCAGTCAACCAGGGGTAGTAGTCGGCTACACCTTC,CASSQPGVVVGYTF
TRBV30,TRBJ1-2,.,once,TGTGCCTGGGGTAGGGGGGGCAACTATGGCTACACCTTC,CAWGRGGNYGYTF
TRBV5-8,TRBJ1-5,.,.,TGTGCCAGCAGCTTGGCAGGGGGCAATCAGCCCCAGCATTTT,CASSLAGGNQPQHF
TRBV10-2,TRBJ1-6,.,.,TGCGCCAGCCGGGCCGGGGCAGTTGGAAGCTCCTATAATTCACCCCTCCACTTT,CASRAGAVGSSYNSPLHF
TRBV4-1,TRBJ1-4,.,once,TGCGCCAGCAGCCTGGAGGAAAAACTGTTTTTT,CASSLEEKLFF
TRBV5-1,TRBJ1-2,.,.,TGCGCCAGCAGCTCCGACGGACTCTATGGCTACACCTTC,CASSSDGLYGYTF
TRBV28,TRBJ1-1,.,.,TGTGCCAGCAGTACCCAAGGTGGGAAAGCTTTCTTT,CASSTQGGKAFF
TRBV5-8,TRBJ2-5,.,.,TGTGCCAGCAGCCCGGAGGTCGAGACCCAGTACTTC,CASSPEVETQYF
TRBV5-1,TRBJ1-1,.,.,TGCGCCAGCAGTGACAGCGAAAACACTGAAGCTTTCTTT,CASSDSENTEAFF
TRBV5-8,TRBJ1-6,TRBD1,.,TGTGCCAGCAGCATCCGGACAGGGGTTAATTCACCCCTCCACTTT,CASSIRTGVNSPLHF
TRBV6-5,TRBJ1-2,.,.,TGTGCCAGCAGTTTCGACGGAAGCTACACCTTC,CASSFDGSYTF
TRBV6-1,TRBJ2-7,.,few,TGTGCCAGCAACCTCCGGGACGCGAACGAGCAGTACTTC,CASNLRDANEQYF
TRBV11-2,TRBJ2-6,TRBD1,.,TGTGCCAGCAGCTCCTTACAGGGGGCGGCTGGGGCCAACGTCCTGACTTTC,CASSSLQGAAGANVLTF
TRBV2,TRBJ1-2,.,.,TGTGCCAGCACCCTGAAGGGGACATCACATCTCCATGGCTACACCTTC,CASTLKGTSHLHGYTF
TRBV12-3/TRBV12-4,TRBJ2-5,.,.,TGTGCCAGCGGGGGATTGCAAGAGACCCAGTACTTC,CASGGLQETQYF
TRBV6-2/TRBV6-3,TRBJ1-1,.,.,TGTGCCAGCAGTGCCAGAGGTGAAGCTTTCTTT,CASSARGEAFF
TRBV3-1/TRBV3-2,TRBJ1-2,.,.,TGTGCCAGCAGCCCTCGGGATCCGGCTAGGGGCTACACCTTC,CASSPRDPARGYTF